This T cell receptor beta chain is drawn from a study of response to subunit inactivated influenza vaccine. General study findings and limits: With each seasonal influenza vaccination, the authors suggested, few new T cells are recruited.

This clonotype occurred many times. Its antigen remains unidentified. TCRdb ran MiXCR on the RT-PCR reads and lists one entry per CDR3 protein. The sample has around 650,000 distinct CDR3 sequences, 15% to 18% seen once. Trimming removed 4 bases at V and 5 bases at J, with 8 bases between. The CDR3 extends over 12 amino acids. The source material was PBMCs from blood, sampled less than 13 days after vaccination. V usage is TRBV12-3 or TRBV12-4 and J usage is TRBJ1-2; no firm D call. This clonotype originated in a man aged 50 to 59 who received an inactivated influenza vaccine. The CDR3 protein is CASSYMGYGYTF. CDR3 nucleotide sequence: TGTGCCAGCAGTTATATGGGGTATGGCTACACCTTC.